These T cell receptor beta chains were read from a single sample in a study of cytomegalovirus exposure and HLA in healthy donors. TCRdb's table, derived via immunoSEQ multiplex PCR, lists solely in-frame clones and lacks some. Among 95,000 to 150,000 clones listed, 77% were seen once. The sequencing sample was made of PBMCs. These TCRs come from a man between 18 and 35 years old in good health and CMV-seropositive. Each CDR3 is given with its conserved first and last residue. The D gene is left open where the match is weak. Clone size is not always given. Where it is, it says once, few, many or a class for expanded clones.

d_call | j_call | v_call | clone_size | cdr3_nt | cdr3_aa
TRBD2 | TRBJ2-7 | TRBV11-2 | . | TGTGCCAGCAGCTTAGTCGGGGGACTAGCTTCGGACGAGCAGTACTTC | CASSLVGGLASDEQYF
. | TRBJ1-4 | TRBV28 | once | TGTGCCAGCAGTTTACCCGGGAGAAATGAAAAACTGTTTTTT | CASSLPGRNEKLFF
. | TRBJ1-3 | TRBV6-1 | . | TGTGCCAGCGGAGGGATCGCCGCGGGAAACACCATATATTTT | CASGGIAAGNTIYF
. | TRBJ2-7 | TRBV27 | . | TGTGCCAGCAGTTTATGGTCGGGACAAGGTAGTTCCTACGAGCAGTACTTC | CASSLWSGQGSSYEQYF
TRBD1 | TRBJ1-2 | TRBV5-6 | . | TGTGCCAGCAGCGGGCAGGGGGCGGACAGCTATGGCTACACCTTC | CASSGQGADSYGYTF
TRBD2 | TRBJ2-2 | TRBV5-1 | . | TGCGCCAGCTCTTTGCTGCCAGCTAGCGGGAGAGGCACCGGGGAGCTGTTTTTT | CASSLLPASGRGTGELFF
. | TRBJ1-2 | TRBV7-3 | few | TGTGCCAGCAGCCCCCGGGGTATTAGAGGCTACACCTTC | CASSPRGIRGYTF
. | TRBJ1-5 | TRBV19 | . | TGTGCCAGTACCTTATCCCCCATTGAGCTTGGCAATCAGCCCCAGCATTTT | CASTLSPIELGNQPQHF
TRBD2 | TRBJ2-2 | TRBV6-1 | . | TGTGCCAGCAGTGACAGAGCGGGAGGGCCCCGGGAGCTGTTTTTT | CASSDRAGGPRELFF
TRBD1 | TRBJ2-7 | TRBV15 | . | TGTGCCACCAGCACCGGGACAGGGGGCTACGAGCAGTACTTC | CATSTGTGGYEQYF
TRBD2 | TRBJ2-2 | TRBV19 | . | TGTGCCAGTAGTATAGATTCCCCGGGAGCGGGAACCGGGGAGCTGTTTTTT | CASSIDSPGAGTGELFF
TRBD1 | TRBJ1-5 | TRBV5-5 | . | TGTGCCAGCAGCTTTGGAGGGGGCCCTCAGCCCCAGCATTTT | CASSFGGGPQPQHF
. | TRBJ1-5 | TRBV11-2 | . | TGTGCCAGCAGCTTATGGGGAGGGGTGAGCCAGCCCCAGCATTTT | CASSLWGGVSQPQHF
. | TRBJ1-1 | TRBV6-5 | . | TGTGCCAGCACCGAACCGCAGGGGTACACTGAAGCTTTCTTT | CASTEPQGYTEAFF
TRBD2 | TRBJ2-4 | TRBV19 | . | TGTGCCAGTAGTCTCCGGTTCTTGTCCCTAGCGGGGGGAAACATTCAGTACTTC | CASSLRFLSLAGGNIQYF
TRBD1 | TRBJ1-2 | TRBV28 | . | TGTGCCAGCAGAACCGGTGGGACAGGGAACTATGGCTACACCTTC | CASRTGGTGNYGYTF
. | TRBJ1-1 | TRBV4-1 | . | TGCGCCAGCAGCCAAGAGGCGGGGGCGAACACTGAAGCTTTCTTT | CASSQEAGANTEAFF
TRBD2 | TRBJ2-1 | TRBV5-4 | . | TGTGCCAGCAGCTTGGCGGTTAGCGGGGGCGGTGAGCAGTTCTTC | CASSLAVSGGGEQFF
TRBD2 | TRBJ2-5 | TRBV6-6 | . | TGTGCCAGCAGATTGACTAGCGGGGCGCAAGAGACCCAGTACTTC | CASRLTSGAQETQYF
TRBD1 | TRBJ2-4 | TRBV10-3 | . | TGTGCCGTGGGACAGTCGGCGGACATTCAGTACTTC | CAVGQSADIQYF
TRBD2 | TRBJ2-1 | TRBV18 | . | TGTGCCAGCTCACCCTGGACTAGCGGGGGGAAGGGCCATGAGCAGTTCTTC | CASSPWTSGGKGHEQFF
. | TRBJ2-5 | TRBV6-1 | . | TGTGCCAGCAGCGCCTACGGGGGGCGCGAAGAGACCCAGTACTTC | CASSAYGGREETQYF
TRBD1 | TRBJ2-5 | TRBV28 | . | TGTGCCAGCAGTTTTCTAGACAGGGAAGAGACCCAGTACTTC | CASSFLDREETQYF
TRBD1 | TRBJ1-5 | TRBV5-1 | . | TGCGCCAGCAGCTTATCAGGGGGGTCTCAGCCCCAGCATTTT | CASSLSGGSQPQHF